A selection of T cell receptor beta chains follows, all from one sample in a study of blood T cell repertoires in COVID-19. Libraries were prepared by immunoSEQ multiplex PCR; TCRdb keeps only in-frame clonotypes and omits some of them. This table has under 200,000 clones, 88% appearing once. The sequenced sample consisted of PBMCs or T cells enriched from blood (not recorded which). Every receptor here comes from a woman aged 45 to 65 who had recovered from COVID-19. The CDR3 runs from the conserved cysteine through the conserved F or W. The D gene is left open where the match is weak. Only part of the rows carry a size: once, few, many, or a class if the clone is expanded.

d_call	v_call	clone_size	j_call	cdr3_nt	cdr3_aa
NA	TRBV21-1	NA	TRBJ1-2	TGTGCCAGCAGCAGAGGACAGGTCTACACCTTC	CASSRGQVYTF
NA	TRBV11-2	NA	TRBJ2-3	TGTGCCAGCAGCGAAATAGGGGCAGATACGCAGTATTTT	CASSEIGADTQYF
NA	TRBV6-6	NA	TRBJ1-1	TGTGCCAGCAGTTACGGGTCTTCCAGGGCGAACACTGAAGCTTTCTTT	CASSYGSSRANTEAFF
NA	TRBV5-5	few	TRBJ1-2	TGTGCCAGCAGCTTGGAAGACACATATGGCTACACCTTC	CASSLEDTYGYTF
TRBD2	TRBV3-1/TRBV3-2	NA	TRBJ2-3	TGTGCCAGCAGCCATCGGGGGGTGGGAGATACGCAGTATTTT	CASSHRGVGDTQYF
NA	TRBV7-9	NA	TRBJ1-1	TGTGCCAGCAGCGATATGGGGCAGCGAGAAGCTTTCTTT	CASSDMGQREAFF
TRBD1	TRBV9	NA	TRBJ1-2	TGTGCCAGCAGCGTAGCCGGGACAGGGGGCGAGGCAGTCTATGGCTACACCTTC	CASSVAGTGGEAVYGYTF
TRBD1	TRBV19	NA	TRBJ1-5	TGTGCCAGTAGTACCCGATGGACAGGGCCTTATCAGCCCCAGCATTTT	CASSTRWTGPYQPQHF
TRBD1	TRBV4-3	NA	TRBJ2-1	TGCGCCAGCAGCGTCAACAGGGGGCGGGGTGAGCAGTTCTTC	CASSVNRGRGEQFF
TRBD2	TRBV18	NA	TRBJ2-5	TGTGCCAGCTCACCGCGGGGGGGCCGAGAGACCCAGTACTTC	CASSPRGGRETQYF